Only one count was recorded for the clone carrying this TCR beta chain. What it binds is not known. Libraries were prepared by immunoSEQ multiplex PCR; TCRdb keeps only in-frame clonotypes and omits some of them. This sample yields over 950,000 clones, of which approximately 77% are seen a single time; more than 0.85% belongs to the top ten. This entry belongs to a study of shared clonotypes between healthy human individuals. Study-wide results and limits: Enrolling few donors narrowed the genetic and exposure-history diversity that was represented.

The CDR3 runs 14 residues. In germline, CDR1 is SGHRS, CDR2 YFSETQ. Unmatched junction bases numbered 4, after V lost 4 bases and J lost 4 bases. Sequencing was performed on memory CD4+ T cells from PBMCs. Sample subset: CD45RA-negative fraction. This chain joins TRBV5-1 and TRBJ1-3; TRBD1 aligns across 8 bases. This sequence originates from a young man in good health. Some clones in this sample may be carry-over from other donors' samples. The CDR3: CASSPGGMGNTIYF. CDR3 nucleotides: TGCGCCAGCAGCCCAGGGGGCATGGGAAACACCATATATTTT.